This paragraph reports one T cell receptor (beta chain). Germline V gives CDR1 SEHNR, CDR2 FQNEAQ (reference sequence). V was cut by 2 bases and J by 5 bases, with 4 bases left in between. The CDR3 runs 12 residues. Authors' data handling: Amplification of reference gene primers provided the estimated nucleated cell counts. Generated by immunoSEQ multiplex PCR, the TCRdb table keeps only in-frame clones and is missing some. V and J calls and clone size follow that table, whereas D and trimming were derived from the DNA. The repertoire holds about 370,000 clones, with around 87% as singletons. These data originate in a study of blood T cell repertoires in COVID-19. Across the whole study: Italy, Spain and the United States were the sources of the convalescent and acute COVID-19 samples. PBMCs, B-cell-depleted T cells, or T cells provided the cDNA or gDNA that made up the material.

The TCR comes from a man aged 18 to 30 who had recovered from COVID-19. The sequenced material came from PBMCs or T cells enriched from blood (not recorded which). This rearrangement joins TRBV7-9 to TRBJ1-5, with D unclear. The DNA of the CDR3 is TGTGCCAGCAGCTTACAATATCAGCCCCAGCATTTT. It translates to CASSLQYQPQHF. Full variable domain (rest looked up from reference TRBV7-9 and TRBJ1-5): DTGVSQNPRHKITKRGQNVTFRCDPISEHNRLYWYRQTLGQGPEFLTYFQNEAQLEKSRLLSDRFSAERPKGSFSTLEIQRTEQGDSAMYLCASSLQYQPQHFGDGTRLSIL.